What follows are 31 T cell receptor beta chains derived from one specimen sequenced in a study of blood T cell repertoires in COVID-19. TCRdb's table, derived via immunoSEQ multiplex PCR, lists solely in-frame clones and lacks some. This table holds roughly 210,000 clones, about nine tenths found once. The sequenced sample consisted of peripheral blood. These receptors were obtained from a man between 65 and 79 years old with acute or convalescent COVID-19.

The chain employs TRBV5-1 and TRBJ2-1, with TRBD2 identical over 7 bases. Germline V CDR1 and CDR2: SGHRS, YFSETQ. The V segment lost 3 bases and the J segment 0 bases; nucleotides outside the gene matches: 6. CDR3 length: 16 amino acids. CDR3 amino acids: CASSSTSANSYNEQFF. Here the CDR3 DNA reads TGCGCCAGCAGCTCAACTAGCGCCAACTCCTACAATGAGCAGTTCTTC.

This clone was picked up many times. The chain employs TRBV5-6 and TRBJ2-7; tentative D call: TRBD1 (6 bases). This CDR3 comprises 14 residues. Germline assignment: CDR1 SGHDT and CDR2 YYEEEE. Trimming left V 2 bases short and J 4 bases short, with 13 bases between. The DNA of the CDR3 is TGTGCCAGCAGCTTTCAGGGGACGGCGTACGAGCAGTACTTC. Translation gives CASSFQGTAYEQYF.

The DNA for the CDR3 is TGTGCCAGCAGTGGAGACAGAGGCGGGGACTATGGCTACACCTTC. Its protein is CASSGDRGGDYGYTF. The chain uses TRBV2 and TRBJ1-2; the D gene is possibly TRBD1 (5 bases). In germline, CDR1 is SNHLY, CDR2 FYNNEI. Trimming left V 4 bases short and J 3 bases short, with 15 bases between. This CDR3 has 15 residues.

The rearrangement links TRBV7-2 to TRBJ2-5; D remains unclear. The CDR3 loop spans 13 amino acids. Germline values: CDR1 SGHTA, CDR2 FQGNSA. Deletions cut 0 bases from V and 7 bases from J, with 9 bases between. The CDR3, as DNA: TGTGCCAGCAGCTTAGCCCACCGAGGGACCCAGTACTTC. Residues: CASSLAHRGTQYF.

CDR3 nucleotides: TGTGCCAGCAGACGGGAGGGGCTCACAGATACGCAGTATTTT. The encoded protein is CASRREGLTDTQYF. This chain uses TRBV27 with TRBJ2-3; the match to TRBD2 covers 8 bases. CDR3 length: 14 amino acids. The germline gives CDR1 MNHEY, CDR2 SMNVEV (reference sequence). With V trimmed by 6 bases and J by 2 bases, 4 bases remained unmatched.

The V gene is TRBV13, the J gene TRBJ2-2, with D tentatively TRBD1 (6 bases). The V and J ends lost 6 bases and 1 base respectively, with 15 bases between them. Germline V gene sequence: CDR1 PRHDT, CDR2 FYEKMQ (reference sequence). The CDR3 is made up of 16 amino acids. The CDR3 nucleotides read TGTGCCAGCAGGGGGGATGGACAGCAGAACACCGGGGAGCTGTTTTTT. This sequence encodes CASRGDGQQNTGELFF.

V is TRBV27 and J is TRBJ2-3; TRBD1 matches at 10 bases. The CDR3 is 16 amino acids. Trimming cost V 3 bases and J 8 bases; bases outside gene matches: 11. Germline CDR1 MNHEY, CDR2 SMNVEV (reference sequence). The CDR3 reads CASSFYRDRGWGTQYF. The CDR3 DNA is TGTGCCAGCAGTTTCTACCGGGACAGGGGCTGGGGTACGCAGTATTTT.

The chain has TRBV5-1 and TRBJ2-7; 10 nucleotides line up with TRBD2. Looked up from germline, CDR1 is SGHRS and CDR2 is YFSETQ. This CDR3 spans 15 amino acids. V shed 4 bases and J 0 bases; nucleotides not matched to a gene: 4. The CDR3 here is CASSALAGSSYEQYF. The CDR3 DNA reads as TGCGCCAGCAGCGCACTAGCGGGGAGCTCCTACGAGCAGTACTTC.

This chain connects TRBV5-1 to TRBJ2-7; TRBD1 matches at 9 bases. V lost 4 bases and J lost 2; bases outside the gene matches: 7. Looked up from germline, CDR1 is SGHRS and CDR2 is YFSETQ. The CDR3 sequence is 15 residues long. The CDR3 here is CASSPGTGRAYEQYF. The DNA for the CDR3 is TGCGCCAGCAGCCCAGGGACAGGGAGGGCCTACGAGCAGTACTTC.

This clone was detected only once. The rearrangement links TRBV11-2 to TRBJ1-1; the D gene is possibly TRBD1 (6 bases). Germline CDR1 reads SGHAT; CDR2 reads FQNNGV. The V gene lost 1 base and the J gene lost 2 bases, with 14 bases spanning the gap. The CDR3 is 16 residues long. For the CDR3, the DNA is TGTGCCAGCAGCTTAGGACCGGGACAACGAAACACTGAAGCTTTCTTT. Its protein is CASSLGPGQRNTEAFF.

The V gene is TRBV7-9, the J gene TRBJ2-1, with TRBD2 matching over 9 bases. CDR3 size: 15 residues. The germline CDR1 and CDR2 sequences are SEHNR and FQNEAQ (reference sequence). J was trimmed by 3 bases and V by 5 bases; bases with no gene match: 5. The CDR3 protein is CASSQTSGIYNEQFF. CDR3 nucleotides: TGTGCCAGCAGCCAGACTAGCGGAATCTACAATGAGCAGTTCTTC.

The rearrangement uses TRBV4-1 and TRBJ1-4, with 9 bases that match TRBD1. The length of the CDR3 is 16 residues. CDR1 and CDR2 from the germline V gene are MGHRA and YSYEKL. V trimming: 3 bases; J trimming: 7 bases; junction bases outside the gene matches: 9. The CDR3 protein is CASSHQQGAMGEKLFF. CDR3 sequence (DNA): TGCGCCAGCAGCCATCAACAGGGGGCAATGGGTGAAAAACTGTTTTTT.

In its sample, this clone was seen a few times. This chain connects TRBV2 to TRBJ1-3; D might be TRBD1 (5 bases). There are 13 residues in the CDR3. In germline, CDR1 is SNHLY, CDR2 FYNNEI. Deletions cut 3 bases from V and 6 bases from J, with 9 bases between. CDR3 in amino acids: CASSDARVNTIYF. DNA for the CDR3: TGTGCCAGCAGTGATGCCAGGGTAAACACCATATATTTT.

In this sample, this clone turned up a few times. This chain joins TRBV7-3 and TRBJ2-1; TRBD2 aligns across 14 bases. Losses at the gene ends were 5 bases for V and 0 bases for J; bases not matched to a gene: 6. The length of the CDR3 is 18 residues. Germline CDR1 is SGHTA and CDR2 is FQGTGA. CDR3 residues: CASSPKGTSGSSYNEQFF. CDR3 sequence (DNA): TGTGCCAGCAGCCCTAAAGGGACTAGCGGGAGCTCCTACAATGAGCAGTTCTTC. The whole variable domain, filled in from reference TRBV7-3 and TRBJ2-1, reads GAGVSQTPSNKVTEKGKYVELRCDPISGHTALYWYRQSLGQGPEFLIYFQGTGAADDSGLPNDRFFAVRPEGSVSTLKIQRTERGDSAVYLCASSPKGTSGSSYNEQFFGPGTRLTVL.

The gene calls are TRBV5-1 and TRBJ2-1, with a possible D match to TRBD1 (7 bases). The germline V gene has CDR1 SGHRS and CDR2 YFSETQ. The V end lost 7 bases, the J end lost 10 bases, and 24 bases lay between the germline ends. The CDR3 consists of 15 residues. In DNA form, the CDR3 reads TGCGCCAGCCGGCCGGAGCCCAGGGGGGAGAGGGAGCAGTTCTTC. Translated: CASRPEPRGEREQFF.

The chain couples TRBV5-1 to TRBJ1-4, with 8 bases matching TRBD1. Germline CDR1 SGHRS, CDR2 YFSETQ. The CDR3 extends over 15 amino acids. J gave up 7 bases and V 1 base, and 6 bases lay outside the gene matches. CDR3 in DNA: TGCGCCAGCAGCTTGTTTGGACAGGGTGTTGAAAAACTGTTTTTT. It encodes CASSLFGQGVEKLFF.

V gene TRBV7-2 combines with J gene TRBJ1-1, with D maybe TRBD1 (5 bases). V was trimmed by 1 base and J by 4 bases, leaving 13 bases between them. CDR1 and CDR2 from the germline V gene are SGHTA and FQGNSA. CDR3 length: 15 amino acids. CDR3 in amino acids: CASSLVHGGSTEAFF. The CDR3, as DNA: TGTGCCAGCAGCTTAGTTCACGGGGGTAGCACTGAAGCTTTCTTT.

V usage is TRBV3-1 (or the pseudogene TRBV3-2) and J usage is TRBJ2-2; the D is unclear. Germline lookup yields CDR1 LGHDT and CDR2 YNNKEL (reference sequence). The CDR3 totals 14 residues. The V gene lost 1 base and the J gene lost 3 bases, with 6 bases spanning the gap. CDR3: CASSQGRDTGELFF. The CDR3 coding sequence is TGTGCCAGCAGCCAAGGTCGGGACACCGGGGAGCTGTTTTTT.

V is TRBV28 and J is TRBJ2-7, with 10 bases identical to TRBD1. Germline V CDR1 and CDR2: MDHEN, SYDVKM. The trim removed 6 bases at V and 3 bases at J, leaving 5 bases unmatched. The CDR3 is 14 amino acids. CDR3: CASSLTGGNYEQYF. The CDR3 bases are TGTGCCAGCAGCCTGACAGGGGGCAACTACGAGCAGTACTTC. The full variable domain, completed using reference TRBV28 and TRBJ2-7, is DVKVTQSSRYLVKRTGEKVFLECVQDMDHENMFWYRQDPGLGLRLIYFSYDVKMKEKGDIPEGYSVSREKKERFSLILESASTNQTSMYLCASSLTGGNYEQYFGPGTRLTVT.

Written as DNA, the CDR3 is TGCGCCAGCAGCTCGGGGTTGTCTGGAAACACCATATATTTT. Translated, it gives CASSSGLSGNTIYF. The chain recombines TRBV5-1 with TRBJ1-3, with D unclear. V lost 3 bases to trimming and J lost 1 base, with 8 bases between them. This CDR3 comprises 14 residues. Germline V lookup: CDR1 SGHRS, CDR2 YFSETQ.

In nucleotides, the CDR3 is TGTGCCAGCAGCTTGCTTGGGGAGCTGTTTTTT. Its translation is CASSLLGELFF. The rearrangement uses TRBV5-5 and TRBJ2-2, with D unresolved. The CDR3 extends over 11 amino acids. Germline V gives CDR1 SGHKS, CDR2 YYEKEE (reference sequence). V dropped 1 base and J dropped 8 bases, with 3 bases sitting between them.

In this sample, this clone turned up a few times. The rearrangement links TRBV7-9 to TRBJ2-1; 14 nucleotides line up with TRBD2. Germline trimming cut 5 bases from V and 6 bases from J; bases unmatched to any gene: 3. The germline V gene has CDR1 SEHNR and CDR2 FQNEAQ (reference sequence). CDR3 length: 15 residues. For the CDR3, the DNA is TGTGCCAGCAGCCGCGGGACTAGCGGGAGCAATGAGCAGTTCTTC. This sequence encodes CASSRGTSGSNEQFF.

This chain uses TRBV7-8 with TRBJ1-5; TRBD1 is a possible D gene (5 bases). The CDR3 loop spans 17 amino acids. Germline values: CDR1 SGHVS, CDR2 FQNEAQ. The ends were cut back, 3 bases at V and 6 bases at J, with 21 bases in the middle. CDR3 bases: TGTGCCAGCAGCTTGATCGGTAGCGGGGCGAGAAGTCAGCCCCAGCATTTT. Its protein is CASSLIGSGARSQPQHF.

The chain couples TRBV3-1 (or the pseudogene TRBV3-2) to TRBJ1-6; 8 bases are a match to TRBD1. The CDR3 length is 17 residues. Per the germline V gene, CDR1 is LGHDT and CDR2 is YNNKEL (reference sequence). The V and J ends lost 4 bases and 10 bases, in that order; junction bases with no gene match: 15. CDR3: CASSPRDAGGIDSPLHF. In nucleotides, the CDR3 is TGTGCCAGCAGCCCACGTGACGCAGGGGGCATCGACTCACCCCTCCACTTT.

Concerning this clone itself: The final CDR3 position lacks the conserved phenylalanine or tryptophan, pointing to a likely read error. Because the CDR3's place on the DNA is in doubt, the DNA is left out and the CDR3 is given as listed by TCRdb. The chain uses TRBV10-3 and TRBJ2-7; the table's D call, TRBD1, was not checked against the DNA. Germline loops: CDR1 ENHRY, CDR2 SYGVKD. Termini included, the CDR3 measures 11 amino acids. CDR3 sequence reads: CAISEGQVIIL.

J is TRBJ2-7 and V is TRBV7-2, with TRBD2 matching 10 bases. Germline values: CDR1 SGHTA, CDR2 FQGNSA. V trimming: 1 base; J trimming: 4 bases; junction bases outside the gene matches: 7. This CDR3 is built from 16 residues. The CDR3 region has the DNA TGTGCCAGCAGCTTAGGGGCTAGCGGGAGCTTGTACGAGCAGTACTTC. Translation: CASSLGASGSLYEQYF.

CDR3 protein: CASTRGVRETQYF. The CDR3 DNA reads TGTGCCAGCACCAGAGGAGTACGGGAGACCCAGTACTTC. This sequence joins TRBV2 and TRBJ2-5; D ambiguous. Germline loops: CDR1 SNHLY, CDR2 FYNNEI. Trimming removed 7 bases from V and 5 bases from J, with 14 bases in between. There are 13 residues in the CDR3.

This chain uses TRBV28 with TRBJ1-2; weak D call: TRBD1 (6 bases). Germline assignment: CDR1 MDHEN and CDR2 SYDVKM. V was shortened by 6 bases and J by 5 bases, with 13 bases between the two germline ends. The length of the CDR3 is 13 residues. CDR3: CASSGGALYGYTF. Here the CDR3 DNA reads TGTGCCAGCAGCGGGGGGGCGCTTTATGGCTACACCTTC.

Only one count was recorded for this clone. J is TRBJ1-1 and V is TRBV6-2 or TRBV6-3, with 9 bases fitting TRBD1. Germline values: CDR1 MNHEY, CDR2 SVGEGT. Losses at the gene ends were 4 bases for V and 1 base for J; bases not matched to a gene: 7. CDR3 length: 16 amino acids. CDR3 in DNA: TGTGCCAGCAGTTTCCGACGACAGGGGGGGAACACTGAAGCTTTCTTT. It codes for CASSFRRQGGNTEAFF.

This clone was seen just once. The chain joins TRBV3-1 (or the pseudogene TRBV3-2) to TRBJ1-1, with D maybe TRBD1 (6 bases). There are 14 residues in the CDR3. Germline V gene data show CDR1 as LGHDT and CDR2 as YNNKEL (reference sequence). The V and J ends lost 1 base and 6 bases respectively, with 12 bases between them. CDR3 in amino acids: CASSQAQGQSEAFF. CDR3 bases: TGTGCCAGCAGCCAAGCTCAGGGGCAGTCTGAAGCTTTCTTT.

The gene calls are TRBV10-3 and TRBJ2-3; TRBD1 aligns across 9 bases. CDR1 is ENHRY, CDR2 SYGVKD, per germline. This CDR3 has 18 residues. Unmatched junction bases numbered 16, after V lost 6 bases and J lost 3 bases. The chain's CDR3 is CAIRQIARDRATTDTQYF. The CDR3 DNA is TGTGCCATCAGGCAAATTGCCCGGGACAGGGCTACAACAGATACGCAGTATTTT.